This T cell receptor beta chain was recorded in a study of early T cells in non-severe SARS-CoV-2 infection. In TCRdb, the 5' RACE reads were re-called with MiXCR into one record per CDR3 protein. Here the sample spans 50,000 to 65,000 distinct CDR3 sequences, around 13% being singletons. This clonotype was detected a few times. The sequence came from an adult who was a healthcare worker with PCR-confirmed SARS-CoV-2 infection or an uninfected control (not recorded which). Sequences were obtained from whole blood.

CDR3 in amino acids: CSVLPGQGGLETQYF. CDR3 coding DNA: TGCAGCGTTCTCCCGGGACAGGGAGGTCTCGAGACCCAGTACTTC. This chain connects TRBV29-1 to TRBJ2-5, with TRBD1 matching over 9 bases. This CDR3 contains 15 residues. Germline loops: CDR1 SQVTM, CDR2 ANQGSEA. V lost 5 bases and J lost 5; bases outside the gene matches: 12.